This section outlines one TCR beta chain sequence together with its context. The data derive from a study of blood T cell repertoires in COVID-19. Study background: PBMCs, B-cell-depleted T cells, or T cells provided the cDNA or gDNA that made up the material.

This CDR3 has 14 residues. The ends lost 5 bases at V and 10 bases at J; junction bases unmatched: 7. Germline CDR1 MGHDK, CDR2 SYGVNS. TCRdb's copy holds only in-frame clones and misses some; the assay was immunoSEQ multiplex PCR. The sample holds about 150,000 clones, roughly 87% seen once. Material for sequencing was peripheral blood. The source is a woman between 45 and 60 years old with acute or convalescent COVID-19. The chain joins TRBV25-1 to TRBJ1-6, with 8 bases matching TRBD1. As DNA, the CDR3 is TGTGCCAGCAGTTCTACAGGGGGGGAGTCACCCCTCCACTTT. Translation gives CASSSTGGESPLHF.